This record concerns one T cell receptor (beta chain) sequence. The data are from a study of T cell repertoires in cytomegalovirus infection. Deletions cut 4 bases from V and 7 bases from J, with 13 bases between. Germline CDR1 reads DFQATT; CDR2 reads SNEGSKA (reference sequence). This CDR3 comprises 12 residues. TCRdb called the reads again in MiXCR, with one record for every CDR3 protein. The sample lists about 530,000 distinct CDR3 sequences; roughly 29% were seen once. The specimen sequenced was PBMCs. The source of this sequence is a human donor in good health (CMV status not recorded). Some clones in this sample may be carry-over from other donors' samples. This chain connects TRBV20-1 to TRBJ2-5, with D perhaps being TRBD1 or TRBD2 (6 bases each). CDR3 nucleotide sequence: TGCAGTGCTAAAGTACAGGGAGGGACCCAGTACTTC. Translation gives CSAKVQGGTQYF.